This T cell receptor beta chain derives from a study of cytomegalovirus exposure and HLA in healthy donors. The overall study: Within an early data release were around 80 million unique TCRs drawn from HLA-typed donors. Overall study findings and caveats: Among immune exposure information, only CMV serostatus was available. Reportedly, TCR beta sequences accurately predicted HLA-A and HLA-B alleles in most subjects.

This clone was recorded once. Antigen specificity is unknown. With 60 Vbeta and 13 Jbeta primers, the PCR was carried out. Sequenced by immunoSEQ multiplex PCR; TCRdb stores in-frame clones only, minus some. The sample yields more than 85,000 clones, around 79% seen once. The CDR3 consists of 15 residues. CDR1 is SGHNT, CDR2 YYREEE, per germline (reference sequence). V was cut by 0 bases and J by 4 bases, with 11 bases left in between. Sequenced: PBMCs. The sequence was obtained from a male donor in good health and CMV-seropositive. V gene TRBV5-4 combines with J gene TRBJ1-3, with a possible D match to TRBD1 (5 bases). DNA for the CDR3: TGTGCCAGCAGCTTGGATATTGGGGGGGGAAACACCATATATTTT. This translates into CASSLDIGGGNTIYF.